Presented here are 2 T cell receptor beta chains from one specimen sequenced in a study of T-cell reconstitution after alpha-beta-depleted transplantation in children. The TCRbeta library incorporated unique molecular identifiers. TCRdb itself ran the PCR reads through MiXCR, one entry per CDR3 protein. The sample records around 360,000 distinct CDR3 sequences, about a tenth being singletons. The material was PBMCs from the stem cell graft donor, obtained from the stem cell graft. All receptors come from a human donor who donated a stem cell graft to a child with acute lymphoblastic leukemia.

This sequence joins TRBV18 and TRBJ1-2; 9 positions agree with TRBD1. The CDR3 is made up of 15 amino acids. Germline-derived CDR1 and CDR2 are KGHSH and LQKENI. After removal of 2 bases from V and 4 bases from J, the junction contained 5 bases not matched to a gene. CDR3: CASSPAGTGPYGYTF. CDR3 DNA: TGTGCCAGCTCACCAGCCGGGACAGGGCCCTATGGCTACACCTTC.

This clonotype was recorded a few times. The J gene is TRBJ2-1, the V gene TRBV6-1; no definite D call. Germline loops: CDR1 MNHNS, CDR2 SASEGT. Trimming shortened V by 6 bases and J by 0 bases, and 9 bases separated the two germline ends. This CDR3 has 14 residues. The CDR3 reads CASRKTSSYNEQFF. CDR3 bases: TGTGCCAGCAGGAAGACAAGCTCCTACAATGAGCAGTTCTTC.